The present T cell receptor beta chain was sequenced within a study of blood T cell repertoires in COVID-19. Turning to the study itself: From the United States, Italy and Spain came samples of acute and convalescent COVID-19. Sources were T cells, B-cell-depleted T cells, or PBMCs; the material itself was cDNA or gDNA.

Original processing methods: Using reference gene primer amplification, nucleated cell counts were estimated. Assay: immunoSEQ multiplex PCR; the TCRdb copy retains only in-frame clones and omits some. D and trimming were read from the DNA, whereas the V and J calls and clone size are those reported in that table. The sample includes tens of thousands of clones, approximately 89% of them seen just once. The germline gives CDR1 SEHNR, CDR2 FQNEAQ (reference sequence). The CDR3 runs to 13 residues. V was cut by 4 bases and J by 2 bases, with 9 bases left in between. This sequence originates from an elderly woman with acute or convalescent COVID-19. Sequencing was carried out using peripheral blood. J is TRBJ2-7 and V is TRBV7-9, with a tentative D call TRBD2 (6 bases). The CDR3 DNA sequence: TGTGCCAGCAGCTCGGGGGTTACCTACGAGCAGTACGTC. Translating gives CASSSGVTYEQYV.